This T cell receptor (beta chain) originates from a study of cytomegalovirus exposure and HLA in healthy donors. Findings of the study overall: In vitro data verified a few CMV-associated chains as specific for CMV antigens.

Libraries were prepared by immunoSEQ multiplex PCR; TCRdb keeps only in-frame clonotypes and omits some of them. This sample has some 130,000 clones, with roughly nine tenths found just once. Details on this clone: Its antigen remains unidentified.

The validation cohort, a group of more than 100 subjects, included the donors and was separate from the roughly 620-subject first cohort. The germline CDR1 and CDR2 sequences are LNHDA and SQIVND (reference sequence). The CDR3 contains 16 residues. V was pared by 9 bases and J by 4 bases, with 21 bases between. The J gene is TRBJ2-2, the V gene TRBV19, with TRBD1 as a possible D gene (5 bases). The source of this sequence is a woman under 30 in good health and CMV-seronegative. The source material was PBMCs. The CDR3, as DNA: TGTGCCAGCGACGAAAAGCGTACAGGCACCACCGGGGAGCTGTTTTTT. Its protein product is CASDEKRTGTTGELFF.